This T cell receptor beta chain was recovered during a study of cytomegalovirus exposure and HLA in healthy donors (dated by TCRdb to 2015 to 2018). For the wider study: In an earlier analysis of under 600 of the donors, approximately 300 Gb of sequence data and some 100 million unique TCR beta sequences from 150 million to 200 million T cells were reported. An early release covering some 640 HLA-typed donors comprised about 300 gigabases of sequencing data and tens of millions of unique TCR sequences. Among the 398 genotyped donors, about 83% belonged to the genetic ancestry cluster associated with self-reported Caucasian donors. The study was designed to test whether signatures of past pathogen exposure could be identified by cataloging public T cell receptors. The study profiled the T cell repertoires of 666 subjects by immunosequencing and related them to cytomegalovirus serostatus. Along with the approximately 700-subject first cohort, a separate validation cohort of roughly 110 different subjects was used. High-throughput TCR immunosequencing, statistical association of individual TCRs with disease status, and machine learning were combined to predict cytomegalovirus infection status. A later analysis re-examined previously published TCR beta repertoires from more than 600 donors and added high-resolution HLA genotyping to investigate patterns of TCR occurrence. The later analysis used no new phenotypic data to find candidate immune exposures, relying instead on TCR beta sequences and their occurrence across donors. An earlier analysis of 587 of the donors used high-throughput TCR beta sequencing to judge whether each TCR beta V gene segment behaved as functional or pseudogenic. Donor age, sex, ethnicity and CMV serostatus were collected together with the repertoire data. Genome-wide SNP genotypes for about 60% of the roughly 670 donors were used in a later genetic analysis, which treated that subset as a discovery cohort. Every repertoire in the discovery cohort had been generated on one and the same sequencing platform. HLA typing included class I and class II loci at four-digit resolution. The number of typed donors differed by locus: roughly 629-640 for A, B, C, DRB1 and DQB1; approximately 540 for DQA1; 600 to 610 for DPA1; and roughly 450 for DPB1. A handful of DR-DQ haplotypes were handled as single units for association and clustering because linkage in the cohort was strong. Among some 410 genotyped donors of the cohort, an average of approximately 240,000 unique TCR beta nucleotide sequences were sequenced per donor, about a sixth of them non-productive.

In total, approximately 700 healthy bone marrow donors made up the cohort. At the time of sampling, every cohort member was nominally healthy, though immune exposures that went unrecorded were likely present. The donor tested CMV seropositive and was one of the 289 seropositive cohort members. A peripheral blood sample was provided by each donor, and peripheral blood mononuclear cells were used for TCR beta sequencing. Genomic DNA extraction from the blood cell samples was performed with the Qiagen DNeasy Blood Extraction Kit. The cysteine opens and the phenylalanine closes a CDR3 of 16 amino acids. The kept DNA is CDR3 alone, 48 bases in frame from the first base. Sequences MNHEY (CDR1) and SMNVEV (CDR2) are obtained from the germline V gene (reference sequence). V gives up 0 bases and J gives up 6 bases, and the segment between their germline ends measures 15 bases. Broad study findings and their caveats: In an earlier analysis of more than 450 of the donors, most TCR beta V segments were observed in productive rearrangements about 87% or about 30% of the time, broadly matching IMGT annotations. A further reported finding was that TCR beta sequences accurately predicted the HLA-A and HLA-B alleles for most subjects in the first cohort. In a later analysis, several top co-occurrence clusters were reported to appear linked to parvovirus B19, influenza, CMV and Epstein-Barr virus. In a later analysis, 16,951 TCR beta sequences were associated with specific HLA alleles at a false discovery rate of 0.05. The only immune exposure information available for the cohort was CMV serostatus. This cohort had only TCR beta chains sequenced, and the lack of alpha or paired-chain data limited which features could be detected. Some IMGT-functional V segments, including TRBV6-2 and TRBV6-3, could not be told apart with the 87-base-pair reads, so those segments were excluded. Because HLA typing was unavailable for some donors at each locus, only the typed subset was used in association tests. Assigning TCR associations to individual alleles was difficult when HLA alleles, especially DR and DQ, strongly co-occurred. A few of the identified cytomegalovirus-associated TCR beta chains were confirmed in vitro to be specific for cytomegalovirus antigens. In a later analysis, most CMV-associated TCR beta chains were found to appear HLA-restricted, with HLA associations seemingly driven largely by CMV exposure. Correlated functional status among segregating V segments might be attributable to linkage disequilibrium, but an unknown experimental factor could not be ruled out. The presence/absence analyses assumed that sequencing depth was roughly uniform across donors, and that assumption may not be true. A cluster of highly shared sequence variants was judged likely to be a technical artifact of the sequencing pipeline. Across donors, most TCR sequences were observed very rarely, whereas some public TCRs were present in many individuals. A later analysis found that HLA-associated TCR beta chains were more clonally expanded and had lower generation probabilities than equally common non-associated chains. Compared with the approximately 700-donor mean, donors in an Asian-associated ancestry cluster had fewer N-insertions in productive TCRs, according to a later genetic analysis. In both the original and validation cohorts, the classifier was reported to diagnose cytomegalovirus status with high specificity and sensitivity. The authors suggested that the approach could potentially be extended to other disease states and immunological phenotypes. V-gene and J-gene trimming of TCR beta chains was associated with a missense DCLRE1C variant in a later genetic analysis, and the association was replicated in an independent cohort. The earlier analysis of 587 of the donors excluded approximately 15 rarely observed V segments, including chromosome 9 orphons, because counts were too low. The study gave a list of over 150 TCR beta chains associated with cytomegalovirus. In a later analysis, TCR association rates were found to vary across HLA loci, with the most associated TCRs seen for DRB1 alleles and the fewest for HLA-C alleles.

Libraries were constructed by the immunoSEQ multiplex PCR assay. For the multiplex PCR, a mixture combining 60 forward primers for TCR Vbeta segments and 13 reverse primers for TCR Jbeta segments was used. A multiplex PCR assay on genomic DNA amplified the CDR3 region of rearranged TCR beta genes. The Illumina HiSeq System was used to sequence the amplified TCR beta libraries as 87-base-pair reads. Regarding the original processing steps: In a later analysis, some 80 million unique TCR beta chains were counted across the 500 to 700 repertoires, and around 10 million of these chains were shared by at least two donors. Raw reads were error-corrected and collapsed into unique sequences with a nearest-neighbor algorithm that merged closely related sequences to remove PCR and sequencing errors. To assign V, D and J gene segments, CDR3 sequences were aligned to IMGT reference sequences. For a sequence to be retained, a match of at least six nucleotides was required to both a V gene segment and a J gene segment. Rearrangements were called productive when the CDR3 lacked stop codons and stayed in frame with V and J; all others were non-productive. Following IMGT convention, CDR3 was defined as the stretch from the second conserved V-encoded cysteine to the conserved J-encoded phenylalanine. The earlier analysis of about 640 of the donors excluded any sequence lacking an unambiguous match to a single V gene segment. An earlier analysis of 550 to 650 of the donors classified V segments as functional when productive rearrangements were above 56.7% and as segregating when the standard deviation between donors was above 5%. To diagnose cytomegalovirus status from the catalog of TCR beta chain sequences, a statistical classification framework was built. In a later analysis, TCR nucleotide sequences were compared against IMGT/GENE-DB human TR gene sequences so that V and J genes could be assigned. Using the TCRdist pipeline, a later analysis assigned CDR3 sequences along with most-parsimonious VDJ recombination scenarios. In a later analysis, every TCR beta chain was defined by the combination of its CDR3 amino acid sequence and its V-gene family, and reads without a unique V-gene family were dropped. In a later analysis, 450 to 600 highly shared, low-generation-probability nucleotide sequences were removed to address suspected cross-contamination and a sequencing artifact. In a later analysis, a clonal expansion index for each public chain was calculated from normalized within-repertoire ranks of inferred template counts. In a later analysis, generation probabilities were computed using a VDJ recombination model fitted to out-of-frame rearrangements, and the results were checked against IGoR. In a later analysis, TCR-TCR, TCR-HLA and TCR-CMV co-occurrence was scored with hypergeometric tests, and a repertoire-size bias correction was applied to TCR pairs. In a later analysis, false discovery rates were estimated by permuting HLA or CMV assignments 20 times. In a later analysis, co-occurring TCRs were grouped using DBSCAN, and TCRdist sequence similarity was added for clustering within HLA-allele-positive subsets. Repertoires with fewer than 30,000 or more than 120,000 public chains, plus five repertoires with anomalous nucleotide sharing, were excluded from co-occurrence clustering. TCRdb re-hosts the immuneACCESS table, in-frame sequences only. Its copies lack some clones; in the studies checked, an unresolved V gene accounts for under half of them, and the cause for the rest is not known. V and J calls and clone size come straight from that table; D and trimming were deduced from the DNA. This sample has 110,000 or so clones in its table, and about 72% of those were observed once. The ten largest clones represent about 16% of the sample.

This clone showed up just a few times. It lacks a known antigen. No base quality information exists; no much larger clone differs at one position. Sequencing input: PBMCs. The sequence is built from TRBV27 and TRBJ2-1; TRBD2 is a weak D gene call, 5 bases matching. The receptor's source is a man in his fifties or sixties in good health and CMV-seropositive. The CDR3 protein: CASSLSGRQRFNEQFF. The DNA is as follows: TGTGCCAGCAGTTTATCGGGTCGGCAGCGGTTCAATGAGCAGTTCTTC.